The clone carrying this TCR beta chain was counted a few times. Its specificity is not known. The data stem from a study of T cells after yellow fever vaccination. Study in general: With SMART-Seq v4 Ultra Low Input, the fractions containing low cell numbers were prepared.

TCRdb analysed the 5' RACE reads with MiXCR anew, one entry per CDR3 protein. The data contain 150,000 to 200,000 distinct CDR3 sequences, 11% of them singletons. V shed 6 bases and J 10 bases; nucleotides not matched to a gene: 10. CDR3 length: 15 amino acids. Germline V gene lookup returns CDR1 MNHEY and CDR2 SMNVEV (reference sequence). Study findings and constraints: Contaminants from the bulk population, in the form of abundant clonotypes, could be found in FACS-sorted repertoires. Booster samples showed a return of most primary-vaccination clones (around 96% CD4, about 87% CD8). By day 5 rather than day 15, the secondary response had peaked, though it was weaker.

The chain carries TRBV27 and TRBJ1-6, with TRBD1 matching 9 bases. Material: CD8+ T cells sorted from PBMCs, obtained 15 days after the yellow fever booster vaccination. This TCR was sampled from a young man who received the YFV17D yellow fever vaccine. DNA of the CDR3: TGTGCCAGCAGCCCCAGGACAGGGGAGAGGTCACCCCTCCACTTT. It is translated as CASSPRTGERSPLHF.